This TCR beta chain was found in a study of shared clonotypes between healthy human individuals. Findings and caveats of the study: It was the few donors that limited the genetic and exposure-history diversity represented. Naive subsets typically showed greater estimated richness than memory subsets.

Concerning this clone itself: Its antigen is unknown.

In the original processing: Filtering differed, since immunoSEQ gave only junction sequences and no quality scores. Data came from immunoSEQ multiplex PCR; TCRdb stores just in-frame clones and leaves some out. The DNA gave D and trimming, while V, J and clone size come from that table. Of about 2.3 million clones listed, around 93% are singletons. Germline V gives CDR1 SGHTA, CDR2 FQGNSA. Trimming cost V 7 bases and J 3 bases; bases outside gene matches: 9. The length of the CDR3 is 16 residues. The clonotype originates from a man aged 18 to 30 in good health. Some clones in this sample may be carry-over from other donors' samples. The V call is TRBV7-2, the J call TRBJ2-3; 11 nucleotides agree with TRBD2. The sequenced sample consisted of naive CD4+ T cells from PBMCs. The subset was: CD45RA+ positively selected. The CDR3 bases are TGTGCCAGCACCCTTGGGTCTAGCGGGAGGACAGATACGCAGTATTTT. This codes for CASTLGSSGRTDTQYF.